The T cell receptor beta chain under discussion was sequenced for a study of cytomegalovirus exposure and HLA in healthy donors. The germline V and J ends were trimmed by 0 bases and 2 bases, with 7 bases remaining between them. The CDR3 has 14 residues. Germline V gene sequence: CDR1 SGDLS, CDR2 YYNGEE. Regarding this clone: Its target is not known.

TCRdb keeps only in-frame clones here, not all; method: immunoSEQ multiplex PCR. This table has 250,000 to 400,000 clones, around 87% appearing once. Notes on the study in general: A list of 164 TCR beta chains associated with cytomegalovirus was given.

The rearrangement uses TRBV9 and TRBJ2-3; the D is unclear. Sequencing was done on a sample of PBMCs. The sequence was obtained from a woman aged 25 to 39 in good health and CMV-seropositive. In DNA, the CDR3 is TGTGCCAGCAGCGTAGGCACGTTCACAGATACGCAGTATTTT. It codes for CASSVGTFTDTQYF.